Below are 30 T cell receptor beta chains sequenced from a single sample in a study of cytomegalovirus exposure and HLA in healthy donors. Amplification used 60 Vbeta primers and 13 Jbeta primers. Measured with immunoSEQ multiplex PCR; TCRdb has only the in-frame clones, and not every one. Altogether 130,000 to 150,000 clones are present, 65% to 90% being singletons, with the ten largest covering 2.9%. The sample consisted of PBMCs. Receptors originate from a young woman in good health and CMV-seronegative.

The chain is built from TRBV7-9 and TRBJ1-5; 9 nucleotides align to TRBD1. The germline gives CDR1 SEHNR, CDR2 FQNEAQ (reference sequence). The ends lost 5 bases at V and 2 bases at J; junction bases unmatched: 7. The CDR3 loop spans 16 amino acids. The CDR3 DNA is TGTGCCAGCAGCGACCACAGGGGGCCGGGCAATCAGCCCCAGCATTTT. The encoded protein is CASSDHRGPGNQPQHF.

The CDR3 spells CASSPLITGYANYGYTF. The CDR3 DNA reads TGTGCCAGCTCACCACTGATTACAGGGTATGCCAACTATGGCTACACCTTC. The genes are TRBV18 and TRBJ1-2, with D perhaps TRBD1 (6 bases). Trimming shortened V by 1 base and J by 2 bases, and 17 bases separated the two germline ends. CDR1 is KGHSH and CDR2 is LQKENI in the germline V gene. The CDR3 loop spans 17 amino acids.

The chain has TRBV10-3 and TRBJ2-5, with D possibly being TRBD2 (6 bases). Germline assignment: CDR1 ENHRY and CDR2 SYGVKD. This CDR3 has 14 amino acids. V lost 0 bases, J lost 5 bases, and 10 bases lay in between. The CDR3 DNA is TGTGCCATCAGTGAGTCGAGTGGGGGGGAGACCCAGTACTTC. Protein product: CAISESSGGETQYF.

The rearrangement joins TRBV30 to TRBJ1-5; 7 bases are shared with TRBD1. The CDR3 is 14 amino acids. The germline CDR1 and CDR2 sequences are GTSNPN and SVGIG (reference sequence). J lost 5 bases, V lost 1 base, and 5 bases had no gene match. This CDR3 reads CAWSGGTEYQPQHF. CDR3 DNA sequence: TGTGCCTGGAGTGGAGGGACAGAGTATCAGCCCCAGCATTTT.

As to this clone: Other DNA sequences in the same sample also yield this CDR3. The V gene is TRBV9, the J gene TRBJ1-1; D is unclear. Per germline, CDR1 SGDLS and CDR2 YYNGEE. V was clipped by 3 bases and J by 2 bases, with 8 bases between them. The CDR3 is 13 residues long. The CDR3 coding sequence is TGTGCCAGCAGCGCCCGGGGAAACACTGAAGCTTTCTTT. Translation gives CASSARGNTEAFF. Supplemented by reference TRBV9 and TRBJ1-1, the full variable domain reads DSGVTQTPKHLITATGQRVTLRCSPRSGDLSVYWYQQSLDQGLQFLIQYYNGEERAKGNILERFSAQQFPDLHSELNLSSLELGDSALYFCASSARGNTEAFFGQGTRLTVV.

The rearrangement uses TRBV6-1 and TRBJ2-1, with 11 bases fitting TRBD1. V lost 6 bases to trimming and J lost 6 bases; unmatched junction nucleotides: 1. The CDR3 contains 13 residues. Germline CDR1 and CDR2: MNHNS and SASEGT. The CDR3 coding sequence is TGTGCCAGCAGGGGGACAGGGGGCAATGAGCAGTTCTTC. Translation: CASRGTGGNEQFF.

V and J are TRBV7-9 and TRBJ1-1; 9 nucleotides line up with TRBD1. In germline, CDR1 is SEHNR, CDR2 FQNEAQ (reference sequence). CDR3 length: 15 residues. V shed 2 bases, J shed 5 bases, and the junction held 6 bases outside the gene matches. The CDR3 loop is CASSLLDRGGTEAFF. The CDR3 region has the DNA TGTGCCAGCAGCTTATTGGACAGGGGAGGTACTGAAGCTTTCTTT.

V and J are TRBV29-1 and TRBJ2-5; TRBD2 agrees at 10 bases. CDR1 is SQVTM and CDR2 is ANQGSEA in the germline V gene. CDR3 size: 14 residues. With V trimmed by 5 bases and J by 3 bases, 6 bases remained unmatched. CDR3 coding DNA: TGCAGCGTTTACCTAGCGGGGGCCGAAGAGACCCAGTACTTC. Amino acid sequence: CSVYLAGAEETQYF.

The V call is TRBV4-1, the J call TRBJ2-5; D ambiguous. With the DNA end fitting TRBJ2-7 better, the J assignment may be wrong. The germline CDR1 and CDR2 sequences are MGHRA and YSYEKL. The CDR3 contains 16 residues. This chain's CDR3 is CASSQDTIGPAYEQYF. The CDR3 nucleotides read TGCGCCAGCAGCCAAGATACGATTGGGCCAGCCTACGAGCAGTACTTC.

CDR3 nucleotide sequence: TGTGCCTGGAGTGTAAAACTAGCGGGGACCCAGTACTTC. Its protein is CAWSVKLAGTQYF. The rearrangement uses TRBV30 and TRBJ2-5, with 9 nucleotides matching TRBD2. Germline V gene lookup returns CDR1 GTSNPN and CDR2 SVGIG (reference sequence). Trimming took 0 bases from V and 7 from J; bases not matched to a gene: 3. The CDR3 loop spans 13 amino acids.

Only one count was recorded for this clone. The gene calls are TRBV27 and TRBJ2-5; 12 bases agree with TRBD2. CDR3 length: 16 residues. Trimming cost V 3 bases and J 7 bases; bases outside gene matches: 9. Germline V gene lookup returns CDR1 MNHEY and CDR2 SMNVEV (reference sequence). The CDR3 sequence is CASSFTLAGGLGTQYF. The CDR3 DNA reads TGTGCCAGCAGTTTCACTCTAGCGGGAGGGCTTGGGACCCAGTACTTC.

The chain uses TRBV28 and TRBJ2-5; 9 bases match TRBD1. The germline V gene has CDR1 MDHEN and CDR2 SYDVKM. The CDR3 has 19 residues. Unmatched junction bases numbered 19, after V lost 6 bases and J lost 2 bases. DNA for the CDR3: TGTGCCAGCAGCCGTTATGGGTTATCGGACAGGGGTAGACAAGAGACCCAGTACTTC. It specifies CASSRYGLSDRGRQETQYF.

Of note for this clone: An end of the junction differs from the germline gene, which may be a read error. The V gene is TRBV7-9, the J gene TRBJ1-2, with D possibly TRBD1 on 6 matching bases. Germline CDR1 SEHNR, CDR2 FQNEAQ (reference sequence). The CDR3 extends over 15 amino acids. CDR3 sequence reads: CSSSLKVAGADGYTF. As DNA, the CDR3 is TGTTCCAGCAGCTTAAAGGTCGCAGGGGCGGATGGCTACACCTTC.

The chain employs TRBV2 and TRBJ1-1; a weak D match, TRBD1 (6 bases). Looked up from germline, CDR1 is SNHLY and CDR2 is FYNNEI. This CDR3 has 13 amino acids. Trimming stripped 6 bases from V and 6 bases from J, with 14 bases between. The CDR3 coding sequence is TGTGCCAGCAGGAACCAGGGGATAGCTGAAGCTTTCTTT. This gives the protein CASRNQGIAEAFF.

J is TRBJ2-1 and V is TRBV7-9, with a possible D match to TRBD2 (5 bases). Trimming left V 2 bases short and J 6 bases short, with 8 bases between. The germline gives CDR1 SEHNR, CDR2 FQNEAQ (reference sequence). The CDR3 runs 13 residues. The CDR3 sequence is CASSLPGINEQFF. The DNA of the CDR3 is TGTGCCAGCAGCTTACCGGGGATCAATGAGCAGTTCTTC.

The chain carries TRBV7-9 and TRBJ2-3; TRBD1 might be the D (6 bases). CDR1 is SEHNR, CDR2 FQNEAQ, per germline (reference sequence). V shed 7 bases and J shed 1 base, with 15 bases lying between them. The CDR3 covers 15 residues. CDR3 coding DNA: TGTGCCAGCACCAAACAGGGTCAGCGCACAGATACGCAGTATTTT. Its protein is CASTKQGQRTDTQYF.

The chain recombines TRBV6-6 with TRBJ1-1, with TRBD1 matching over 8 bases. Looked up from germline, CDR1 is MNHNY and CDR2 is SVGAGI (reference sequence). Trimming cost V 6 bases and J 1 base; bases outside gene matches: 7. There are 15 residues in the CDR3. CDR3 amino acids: CASSLDGQGNTEAFF. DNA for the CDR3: TGTGCCAGCAGCCTCGACGGACAGGGGAACACTGAAGCTTTCTTT.

CDR3 nucleotides: TGTGCCAGCAGTGGGACTGACAGGGCGGACACTGAAGCTTTCTTT. This codes for CASSGTDRADTEAFF. The gene calls are TRBV25-1 and TRBJ1-1, with 7 positions matching TRBD1. With 4 bases clipped from V and 3 bases from J, the junction kept 8 bases outside the gene matches. Germline CDR1 reads MGHDK; CDR2 reads SYGVNS. The CDR3 extends over 15 amino acids.

CDR3 DNA sequence: TGTGCCAGCAGTGAAGAGTTAGGTGGGGGGAGGAACACCGGGGAGCTGTTTTTT. It yields the protein CASSEELGGGRNTGELFF. The V and J genes are TRBV6-1 and TRBJ2-2; possibly TRBD2 for D (6 bases). The V end lost 1 base, the J end lost 1 base, and 16 bases lay between the germline ends. This CDR3 region has 18 residues. The germline CDR1 and CDR2 sequences are MNHNS and SASEGT.

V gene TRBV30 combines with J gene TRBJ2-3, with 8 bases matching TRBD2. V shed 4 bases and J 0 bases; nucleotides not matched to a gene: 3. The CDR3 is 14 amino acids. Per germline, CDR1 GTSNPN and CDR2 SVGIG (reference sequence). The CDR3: CAWTGGGSTDTQYF. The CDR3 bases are TGTGCCTGGACCGGGGGGGGAAGCACAGATACGCAGTATTTT.

CDR3 nucleotide sequence: TGTGCCATCAGTGAACCCCCTAGCGGGGGGGCAGATACGCAGTATTTT. Protein: CAISEPPSGGADTQYF. The chain recombines TRBV10-3 with TRBJ2-3, with 12 bases matching TRBD2. The CDR3 spans 16 residues. The V segment lost 3 bases and the J segment 4 bases; nucleotides outside the gene matches: 5. Germline V lookup: CDR1 ENHRY, CDR2 SYGVKD.

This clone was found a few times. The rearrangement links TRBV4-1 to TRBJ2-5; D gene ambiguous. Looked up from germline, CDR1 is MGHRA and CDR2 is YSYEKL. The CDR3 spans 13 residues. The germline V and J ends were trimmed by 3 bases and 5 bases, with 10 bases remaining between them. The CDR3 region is CASSHPGTETQYF. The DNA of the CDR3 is TGCGCCAGCAGCCACCCGGGTACGGAGACCCAGTACTTC.

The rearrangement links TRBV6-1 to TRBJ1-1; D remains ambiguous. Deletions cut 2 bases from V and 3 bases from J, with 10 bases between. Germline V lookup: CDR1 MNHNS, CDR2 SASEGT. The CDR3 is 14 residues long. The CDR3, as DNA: TGTGCCAGCAGTGAAACCAGGTACGACACTGAAGCTTTCTTT. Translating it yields CASSETRYDTEAFF.

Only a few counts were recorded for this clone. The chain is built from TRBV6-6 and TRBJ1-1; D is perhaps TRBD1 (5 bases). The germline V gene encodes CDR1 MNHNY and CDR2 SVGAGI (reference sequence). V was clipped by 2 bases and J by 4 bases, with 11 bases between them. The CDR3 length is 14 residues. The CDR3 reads CASSYGVRGTEAFF. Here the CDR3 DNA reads TGTGCCAGCAGTTACGGTGTTAGGGGCACTGAAGCTTTCTTT.

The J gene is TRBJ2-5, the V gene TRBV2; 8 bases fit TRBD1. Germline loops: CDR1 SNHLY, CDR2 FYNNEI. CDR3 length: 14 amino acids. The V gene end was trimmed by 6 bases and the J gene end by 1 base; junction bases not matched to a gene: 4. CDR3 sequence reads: CASRDGQGQETQYF. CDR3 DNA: TGTGCCAGCAGAGATGGACAGGGCCAAGAGACCCAGTACTTC.

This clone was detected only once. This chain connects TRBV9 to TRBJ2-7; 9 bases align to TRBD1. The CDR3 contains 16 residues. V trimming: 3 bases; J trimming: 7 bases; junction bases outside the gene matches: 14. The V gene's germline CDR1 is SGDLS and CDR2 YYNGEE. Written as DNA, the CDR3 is TGTGCCAGCAGCGAGACCCCGGGACAGGGAATGGGGGAGCAGTACTTC. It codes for CASSETPGQGMGEQYF.

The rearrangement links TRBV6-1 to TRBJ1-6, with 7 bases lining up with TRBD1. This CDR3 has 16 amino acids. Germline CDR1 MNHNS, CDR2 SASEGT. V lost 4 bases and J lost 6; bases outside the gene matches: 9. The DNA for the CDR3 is TGTGCCAGCAGTGCTGAGCCGGGACAGCTTAATTCACCCCTCCACTTT. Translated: CASSAEPGQLNSPLHF.

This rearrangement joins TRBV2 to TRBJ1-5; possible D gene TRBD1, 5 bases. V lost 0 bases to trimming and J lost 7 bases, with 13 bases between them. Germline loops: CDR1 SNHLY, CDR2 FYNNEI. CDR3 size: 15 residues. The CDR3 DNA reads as TGTGCCAGCAGTGAAGCGCACAGGTCGAGGCAGCCCCAGCATTTT. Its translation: CASSEAHRSRQPQHF.

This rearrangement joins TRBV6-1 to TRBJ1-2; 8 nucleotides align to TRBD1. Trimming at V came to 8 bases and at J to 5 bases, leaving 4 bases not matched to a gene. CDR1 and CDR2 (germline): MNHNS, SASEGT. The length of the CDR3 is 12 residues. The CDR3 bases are TGTGCCAGCTCGGGACAGGTATATGGCTACACCTTC. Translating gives CASSGQVYGYTF.

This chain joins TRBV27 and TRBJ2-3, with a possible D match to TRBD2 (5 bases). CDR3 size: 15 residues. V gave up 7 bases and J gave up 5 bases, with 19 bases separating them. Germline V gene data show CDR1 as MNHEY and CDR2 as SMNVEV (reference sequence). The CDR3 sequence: CASNDGRTGIDTQYF. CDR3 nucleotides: TGTGCCAGCAATGACGGGCGGACGGGGATAGATACGCAGTATTTT.